The 24 T cell receptor beta chains in this list originate from one sample, sequenced in a study of shared clonotypes between healthy human individuals. Assay used: immunoSEQ multiplex PCR; TCRdb lists only in-frame clones, some missing. The sample includes about 590,000 clones, 95% seen only once; the top ten take 0.09% to 0.13%. Terminally differentiated effector memory CD45RA+ cells were excluded by CCR7 positive selection of CD45RO-negative cells. Sample: naive CD8+ T cells sorted from blood. These receptor sequences come from a woman aged 25 to 45 in good health.

The gene calls are TRBV7-9 and TRBJ2-2, with a weak D call TRBD1 (5 bases). Trimming stripped 5 bases from V and 5 bases from J, with 6 bases between. Germline values: CDR1 SEHNR, CDR2 FQNEAQ (reference sequence). CDR3 size: 12 residues. The CDR3 sequence is CASSPGTGELFF. CDR3 nucleotide sequence: TGTGCCAGCAGCCCAGGGACCGGGGAGCTGTTTTTT.

The chain links TRBV28 to TRBJ2-1; D is ambiguous. CDR3 length: 11 amino acids. Germline V gene sequence: CDR1 MDHEN, CDR2 SYDVKM. V dropped 2 bases and J dropped 9 bases, with 5 bases sitting between them. The CDR3 nucleotides are TGTGCCAGCAGTTTAATAGGTGAGCAGTTCTTC. Translation: CASSLIGEQFF.

This rearrangement joins TRBV2 to TRBJ2-3; D is uncertain. Trimming shortened V by 11 bases and J by 6 bases, and 15 bases separated the two germline ends. The CDR3 runs to 12 residues. Germline V gene data show CDR1 as SNHLY and CDR2 as FYNNEI. CDR3 DNA: TGTGCCTATAGGTTAGCCGGCGATACGCAGTATTTT. Amino acid sequence: CAYRLAGDTQYF. Filled out from reference TRBV2 and TRBJ2-3, the complete variable domain reads EPEVTQTPSHQVTQMGQEVILRCVPISNHLYFYWYRQILGQKVEFLVSFYNNEISEKSEIFDDQFSVERPDGSNFTLKIRSTKLEDSAMYFCAYRLAGDTQYFGPGTRLTVL.

The chain has TRBV2 and TRBJ2-7, with 7 bases lining up with TRBD1. Germline V lookup: CDR1 SNHLY, CDR2 FYNNEI. J gave up 0 bases and V 8 bases, and 7 bases lay outside the gene matches. CDR3 length: 14 amino acids. The CDR3: CASGGQILSYEQYF. In DNA form, the CDR3 reads TGTGCCAGCGGGGGACAGATCCTCTCCTACGAGCAGTACTTC.

The chain carries TRBV5-6 and TRBJ2-7; the match to TRBD2 covers 11 bases. Trimming cost V 4 bases and J 5 bases; bases outside gene matches: 5. Germline CDR1 is SGHDT and CDR2 is YYEEEE. This CDR3 comprises 14 residues. CDR3 residues: CASSGSGRGHEQYF. The CDR3 DNA sequence: TGTGCCAGCAGCGGTAGCGGGAGGGGCCACGAGCAGTACTTC.

J is TRBJ2-7 and V is TRBV2, with a tentative D call TRBD1 (6 bases). The germline CDR1 and CDR2 sequences are SNHLY and FYNNEI. The CDR3 has 14 amino acids. Trimming left V 6 bases short and J 0 bases short, with 12 bases between. The CDR3 DNA sequence: TGTGCCAGCAGCAACAGGGCGAGCTCCTACGAGCAGTACTTC. Residues: CASSNRASSYEQYF.

In this sample, this clone turned up once. This chain uses TRBV11-2 with TRBJ2-5; D may be TRBD1 (5 bases). The V and J ends lost 10 bases and 1 base respectively, with 10 bases between them. Germline CDR1 is SGHAT and CDR2 is FQNNGV. CDR3 length: 12 residues. The CDR3 reads CATDSTQETQYF. DNA for the CDR3: TGTGCCACCGACAGCACCCAAGAGACCCAGTACTTC.

This clone was counted a single time. A read error may account for a junction end that differs from germline. This sequence joins TRBV27 and TRBJ2-7; D is uncertain. Per germline, CDR1 MNHEY and CDR2 SMNVEV (reference sequence). The CDR3 extends over 12 amino acids. The CDR3: CASSPGPYAQYF. The CDR3 nucleotides are TGTGCCAGCAGTCCGGGTCCCTACGCGCAGTACTTC.

This chain connects TRBV7-9 to TRBJ1-4, with a tentative D call TRBD1 (5 bases). CDR3 size: 17 residues. Germline loops: CDR1 SEHNR, CDR2 FQNEAQ (reference sequence). V dropped 3 bases and J dropped 6 bases, with 20 bases sitting between them. The CDR3 DNA is TGTGCCAGCAGCTTCGCCCGATTGTGGGGCACTGATGAAAAACTGTTTTTT. Its protein is CASSFARLWGTDEKLFF.

V and J are TRBV7-9 and TRBJ2-3; D is perhaps TRBD1 (5 bases). Germline V lookup: CDR1 SEHNR, CDR2 FQNEAQ (reference sequence). The CDR3 consists of 15 residues. Trimming took off 2 bases at V and 1 base at J, with 10 bases between the two ends. The CDR3 bases are TGTGCCAGCAGCTTAATACAGACAGGCACAGATACGCAGTATTTT. Amino acids: CASSLIQTGTDTQYF.

The rearrangement links TRBV7-9 to TRBJ2-5; D tentatively reads TRBD1 or TRBD2 (5 bases each). CDR1 is SEHNR and CDR2 is FQNEAQ in the germline V gene (reference sequence). V was shortened by 2 bases and J by 1 base, with 8 bases between the two germline ends. There are 14 residues in the CDR3. The CDR3 region has the DNA TGTGCCAGCAGCTTACAGGGACCCCAAGAGACCCAGTACTTC. Protein product: CASSLQGPQETQYF.

The CDR3 DNA reads as TGCGCCCGCTTAGCGGGGGCTTTCATTAGCACAGATACGCAGTATTTT. This gives the protein CARLAGAFISTDTQYF. The chain recombines TRBV10-1 with TRBJ2-3; TRBD2 matches 9 bases. Germline lookup yields CDR1 WNHNN and CDR2 SYGVQD (reference sequence). This CDR3 comprises 16 residues. V lost 11 bases, J lost 0 bases, and 12 bases stayed unmatched.

The CDR3 DNA follows: TGTGCCTGGAGCACCGGCTATGGCTACACCTTC. The encoded protein is CAWSTGYGYTF. The chain carries TRBV30 and TRBJ1-2; D is unresolved. The CDR3 is made up of 11 amino acids. Trimming took 3 bases from V and 4 from J, leaving 6 bases between them. CDR1 and CDR2 from the germline V gene are GTSNPN and SVGIG (reference sequence).

This sequence joins TRBV5-1 and TRBJ1-2; D is unclear. In germline, CDR1 is SGHRS, CDR2 YFSETQ. Trimming took 6 bases from V and 8 from J, leaving 11 bases between them. The CDR3 has 11 residues. CDR3 nucleotides: TGCGCCAGCACCAACGCCAGGGGCTACACCTTC. Translating it yields CASTNARGYTF.

The V gene is TRBV10-3, the J gene TRBJ2-3; the D is unclear. The CDR3 is 12 amino acids. Germline values: CDR1 ENHRY, CDR2 SYGVKD. The ends were cut back, 10 bases at V and 4 bases at J, with 12 bases in the middle. The CDR3 loop reads CATIAHSDTQYF. CDR3 in DNA: TGTGCCACCATCGCCCACTCAGATACGCAGTATTTT.

This chain joins TRBV7-9 and TRBJ2-5; 12 nucleotides line up with TRBD2. This CDR3 spans 16 amino acids. J gave up 6 bases and V 5 bases, and 10 bases lay outside the gene matches. Germline V gene sequence: CDR1 SEHNR, CDR2 FQNEAQ (reference sequence). In nucleotides, the CDR3 is TGTGCCAGCAGCCGAGAGACTAGCGGGAGAAGCCAGACCCAGTACTTC. Its protein product is CASSRETSGRSQTQYF.

With respect to this clone: Different DNA sequences within this sample yield the same CDR3. The rearrangement uses TRBV19 and TRBJ1-1; D call uncertain. Trimming shortened V by 3 bases and J by 1 base, and 3 bases separated the two germline ends. Germline-derived CDR1 and CDR2 are LNHDA and SQIVND (reference sequence). The CDR3 sequence is 12 residues long. CDR3 in amino acids: CASSMGNTEAFF. CDR3 bases: TGTGCCAGTAGTATGGGGAACACTGAAGCTTTCTTT.

The DNA for the CDR3 is TGTGCCAGCAGCCCAGGGGAAAGTGGAGAGCAGTACTTC. This translates into CASSPGESGEQYF. The rearrangement links TRBV6-5 to TRBJ2-5, with D possibly matching TRBD1 (6 bases). Trimming pared 6 bases from V and 11 bases from J, leaving 19 bases between. This CDR3 is built from 13 residues. Germline V gene data show CDR1 as MNHEY and CDR2 as SVGAGI.

The rearrangement links TRBV11-1 to TRBJ2-7; 10 bases agree with TRBD2. V trimming: 7 bases; J trimming: 2 bases; junction bases outside the gene matches: 5. Germline V lookup: CDR1 SGHAT, CDR2 FQDESV (reference sequence). This CDR3 is 14 amino acids long. In nucleotides, the CDR3 is TGTGCCAGCACCCCAGCGGGAGGGCCCTACGAGCAGTACTTC. Encoded protein: CASTPAGGPYEQYF.

The rearrangement uses TRBV28 and TRBJ1-2, with 9 bases aligning to TRBD1. The trim removed 2 bases at V and 8 bases at J, leaving 9 bases unmatched. Germline CDR1 reads MDHEN; CDR2 reads SYDVKM. The CDR3 loop spans 15 amino acids. The CDR3 DNA follows: TGTGCCAGCAGTTTACCCCGGGACAGGGAACGCGGCTACACCTTC. It encodes CASSLPRDRERGYTF.

The V gene is TRBV12-5, the J gene TRBJ2-2, with 8 bases aligning to TRBD1. The CDR3 runs to 15 residues. Germline V gene lookup returns CDR1 LGHNT and CDR2 FRNRAP. V lost 4 bases, J lost 7 bases, and 8 bases stayed unmatched. The CDR3 DNA sequence: TGTGCTAGTGGTTCCAGACAGGGGACGATCGGGGAGCTGTTTTTT. It yields the protein CASGSRQGTIGELFF.

CDR3 residues: CATREGGNTDTQYF. In DNA form, the CDR3 reads TGTGCCACCAGAGAAGGCGGAAACACAGATACGCAGTATTTT. The chain carries TRBV15 and TRBJ2-3; the D is unclear. The CDR3 length is 14 residues. Germline V gene data show CDR1 as LNHNV and CDR2 as YYDKDF (reference sequence). Between the trimmed V and J ends, which lost 6 bases and 2 bases, there was a span of 12 bases.

The count of this clone is one. The identical CDR3 is also encoded by other nucleotide sequences in the sample. This sequence joins TRBV9 and TRBJ2-1; D is perhaps TRBD2 (5 bases). The CDR3 length is 14 residues. Trimming took off 0 bases at V and 8 bases at J, with 12 bases between the two ends. CDR1 is SGDLS, CDR2 YYNGEE, per germline. CDR3 nucleotides: TGTGCCAGCAGCGTAGGTGGAGGTTCCGATGAGCAGTTCTTC. As protein: CASSVGGGSDEQFF.

This clone has just one count. The chain recombines TRBV29-1 with TRBJ2-7; 8 nucleotides line up with TRBD1. V shed 6 bases, J shed 6 bases, and the junction held 4 bases outside the gene matches. Germline CDR1 and CDR2: SQVTM and ANQGSEA. CDR3 length equals 11 residues. The CDR3 DNA is TGCAGCGTGTTACAGGGGGGCGAGCAGTACTTC. Protein: CSVLQGGEQYF.